Below are 11 T cell receptor beta chains sequenced from a single sample in a study of cytomegalovirus exposure and HLA in healthy donors. Assay: immunoSEQ multiplex PCR; the TCRdb copy retains only in-frame clones and omits some. The table records approximately 200,000 clones, around 88% of them present only once. Sequenced material: PBMCs. These receptor sequences come from a woman aged 18 to 35 in good health and CMV-seronegative.

V usage is TRBV4-3 and J usage is TRBJ2-3, with D possibly TRBD2 on 6 matching bases. The CDR3 has 15 amino acids. Trimming cost V 1 base and J 0 bases, with 8 bases left between them. Germline assignment: CDR1 LGHNA and CDR2 YSLEER. This CDR3 reads CASSQVSGSTDTQYF. As DNA, the CDR3 is TGCGCCAGCAGCCAAGTTAGCGGTAGCACAGATACGCAGTATTTT.

The gene calls are TRBV28 and TRBJ2-1, with 10 bases identical to TRBD2. This CDR3 comprises 15 residues. Per the germline V gene, CDR1 is MDHEN and CDR2 is SYDVKM. J lost 5 bases, V lost 6 bases, and 7 bases had no gene match. CDR3 protein: CASSHGTSVNNEQFF. The CDR3 nucleotides are TGTGCCAGCAGCCACGGGACTAGCGTCAACAATGAGCAGTTCTTC. The variable domain in full, completed from reference TRBV28 and TRBJ2-1, reads DVKVTQSSRYLVKRTGEKVFLECVQDMDHENMFWYRQDPGLGLRLIYFSYDVKMKEKGDIPEGYSVSREKKERFSLILESASTNQTSMYLCASSHGTSVNNEQFFGPGTRLTVL.

The CDR3 nucleotides read TGTGCCAGCAGACGAGCTGGGACAGGGCCTCCCGAGCAGTACTTC. Amino acids: CASRRAGTGPPEQYF. The chain recombines TRBV7-8 with TRBJ2-7; 9 bases line up with TRBD1. After removal of 6 bases from V and 6 bases from J, the junction contained 12 bases not matched to a gene. The CDR3 has 15 residues. Germline V gene data show CDR1 as SGHVS and CDR2 as FQNEAQ.

This chain joins TRBV13 and TRBJ2-1; 8 bases match TRBD2. V was clipped by 5 bases and J by 1 base; unmatched bases: 7. This CDR3 region has 16 residues. Germline CDR1 and CDR2: PRHDT and FYEKMQ (reference sequence). The CDR3 reads CASSRNSGASYNEQFF. DNA for the CDR3: TGTGCCAGCAGCCGGAATAGCGGGGCTTCCTACAATGAGCAGTTCTTC.

The gene calls are TRBV2 and TRBJ1-2; weak D call: TRBD1 (5 bases). Trimming removed 8 bases from V and 1 base from J, with 14 bases in between. The CDR3 runs to 14 residues. The germline V gene encodes CDR1 SNHLY and CDR2 FYNNEI. CDR3 in amino acids: CASGGWGGNYGYTF. Written as DNA, the CDR3 is TGTGCCAGCGGTGGATGGGGGGGTAACTATGGCTACACCTTC.

The chain links TRBV11-2 to TRBJ2-3; 9 nucleotides agree with TRBD2. V lost 1 base to trimming and J lost 2 bases; unmatched junction nucleotides: 1. The CDR3 consists of 15 residues. Looked up from germline, CDR1 is SGHAT and CDR2 is FQNNGV. The CDR3 region is CASSLGGRVTDTQYF. The CDR3 coding sequence is TGTGCCAGCAGCTTAGGCGGGAGGGTCACAGATACGCAGTATTTT.

This rearrangement joins TRBV5-1 to TRBJ2-5, with TRBD1 identical over 7 bases. Germline V gene lookup returns CDR1 SGHRS and CDR2 YFSETQ. CDR3 length equals 14 residues. The trim removed 7 bases at V and 8 bases at J, leaving 14 bases unmatched. Here the CDR3 DNA reads TGCGCCAGCGTTGCGGACAGGTCAGGGGATACCCAGTACTTC. Its translation is CASVADRSGDTQYF.

The chain links TRBV7-9 to TRBJ2-2; maybe TRBD1 (5 bases). The CDR3 runs 12 residues. Trimming removed 11 bases at V and 6 bases at J, with 13 bases between. Per the germline V gene, CDR1 is SEHNR and CDR2 is FQNEAQ (reference sequence). Here the CDR3 reads CAVGLLPGELFF. The CDR3 region has the DNA TGTGCCGTGGGGCTGCTTCCCGGGGAGCTGTTTTTT.

The rearrangement joins TRBV10-2 to TRBJ2-3; TRBD2 agrees at 7 bases. There are 16 residues in the CDR3. V lost 4 bases and J lost 3; bases outside the gene matches: 10. Germline V gives CDR1 WSHSY, CDR2 SAAADI. This chain's CDR3 is CASSAGRTRLTDTQYF. The CDR3 coding sequence is TGCGCCAGCAGTGCCGGGAGGACCCGTTTGACAGATACGCAGTATTTT.

The chain employs TRBV29-1 and TRBJ2-1; 7 bases agree with TRBD1. Germline V gene lookup returns CDR1 SQVTM and CDR2 ANQGSEA. The CDR3 length is 16 residues. The V gene end was trimmed by 3 bases and the J gene end by 4 bases; junction bases not matched to a gene: 12. CDR3 sequence (DNA): TGCAGCGTTGAGCCCCCGGGGACAGACCCATACAATGAGCAGTTCTTC. Translated: CSVEPPGTDPYNEQFF.

The chain joins TRBV28 to TRBJ1-5, with TRBD1 matching 7 bases. The CDR3 loop spans 15 amino acids. With V trimmed by 6 bases and J by 9 bases, 14 bases remained unmatched. Germline loops: CDR1 MDHEN, CDR2 SYDVKM. This CDR3 is CASRLFRGSGWPQHF. Written as DNA, the CDR3 is TGTGCCAGCAGACTATTCAGGGGGTCCGGGTGGCCCCAGCATTTT.